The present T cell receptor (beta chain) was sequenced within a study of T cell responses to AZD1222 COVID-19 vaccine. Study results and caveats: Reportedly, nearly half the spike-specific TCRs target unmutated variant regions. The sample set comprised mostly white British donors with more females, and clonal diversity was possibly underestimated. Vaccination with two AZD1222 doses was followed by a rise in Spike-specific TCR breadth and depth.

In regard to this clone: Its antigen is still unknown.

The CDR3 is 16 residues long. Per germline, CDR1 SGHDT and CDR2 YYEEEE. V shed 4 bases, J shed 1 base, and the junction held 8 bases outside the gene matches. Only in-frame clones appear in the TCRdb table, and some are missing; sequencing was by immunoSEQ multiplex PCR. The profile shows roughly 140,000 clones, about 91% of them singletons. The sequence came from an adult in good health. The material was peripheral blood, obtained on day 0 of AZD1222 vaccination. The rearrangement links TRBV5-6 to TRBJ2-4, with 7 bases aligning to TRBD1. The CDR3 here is CASSLPARGAKNIQYF. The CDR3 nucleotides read TGTGCCAGCAGCCTCCCGGCCAGGGGGGCCAAAAACATTCAGTACTTC. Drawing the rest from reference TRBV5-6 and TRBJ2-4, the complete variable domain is DAGVTQSPTHLIKTRGQQVTLRCSPKSGHDTVSWYQQALGQGPQFIFQYYEEEERQRGNFPDRFSGHQFPNYSSELNVNALLLGDSALYLCASSLPARGAKNIQYFGAGTRLSVL.